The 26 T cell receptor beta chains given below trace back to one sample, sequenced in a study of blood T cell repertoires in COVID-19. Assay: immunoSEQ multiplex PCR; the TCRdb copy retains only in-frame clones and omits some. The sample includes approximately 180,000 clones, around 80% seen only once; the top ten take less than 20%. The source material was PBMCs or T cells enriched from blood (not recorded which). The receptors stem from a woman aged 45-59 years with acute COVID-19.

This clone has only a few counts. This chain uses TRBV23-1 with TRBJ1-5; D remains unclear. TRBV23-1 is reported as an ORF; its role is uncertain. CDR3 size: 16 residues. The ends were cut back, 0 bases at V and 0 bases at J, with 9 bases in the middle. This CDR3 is CASSQSRGTSNQPQHF. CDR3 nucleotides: TGCGCCAGCAGTCAATCTCGGGGAACTAGCAATCAGCCCCAGCATTTT.

This CDR3 is CASSPQATNEKLFF. CDR3 nucleotide sequence: TGTGCCAGCAGCCCCCAGGCAACTAATGAAAAACTGTTTTTT. V gene TRBV27 combines with J gene TRBJ1-4; D is ambiguous. Germline V gives CDR1 MNHEY, CDR2 SMNVEV (reference sequence). CDR3 length: 14 residues. V gave up 6 bases and J gave up 0 bases, with 8 bases separating them.

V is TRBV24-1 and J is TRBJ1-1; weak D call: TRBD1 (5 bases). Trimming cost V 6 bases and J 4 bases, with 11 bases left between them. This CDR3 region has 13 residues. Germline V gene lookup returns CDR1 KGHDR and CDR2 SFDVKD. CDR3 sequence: CATSRAGSTEAFF. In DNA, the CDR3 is TGTGCCACCAGTCGGGCAGGGTCCACTGAAGCTTTCTTT.

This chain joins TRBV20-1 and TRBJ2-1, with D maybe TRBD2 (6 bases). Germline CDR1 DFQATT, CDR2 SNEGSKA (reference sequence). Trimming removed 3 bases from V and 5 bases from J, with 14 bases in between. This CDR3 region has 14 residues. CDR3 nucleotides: TGCAGTGCTAGTATGGGCGGGGTCCACAATGAGCAGTTCTTC. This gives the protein CSASMGGVHNEQFF.

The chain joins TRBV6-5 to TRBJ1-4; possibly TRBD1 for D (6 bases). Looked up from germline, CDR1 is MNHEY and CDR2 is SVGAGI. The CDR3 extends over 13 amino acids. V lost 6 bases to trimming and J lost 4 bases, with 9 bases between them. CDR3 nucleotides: TGTGCCAGCAGGGACAGCCGTAATGAAAAACTGTTTTTT. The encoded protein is CASRDSRNEKLFF.

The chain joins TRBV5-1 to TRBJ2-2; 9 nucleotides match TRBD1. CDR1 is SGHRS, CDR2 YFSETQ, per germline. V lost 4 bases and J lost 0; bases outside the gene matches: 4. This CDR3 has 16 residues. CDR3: CASSTQGASNTGELFF. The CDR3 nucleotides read TGCGCCAGCAGCACACAGGGGGCCTCGAACACCGGGGAGCTGTTTTTT.

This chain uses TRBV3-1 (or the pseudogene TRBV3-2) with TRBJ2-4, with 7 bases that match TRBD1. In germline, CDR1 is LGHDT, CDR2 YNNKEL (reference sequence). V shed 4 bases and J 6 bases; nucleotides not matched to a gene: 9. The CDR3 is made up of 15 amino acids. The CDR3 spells CASSPRQGPVNIQYF. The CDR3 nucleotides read TGTGCCAGCAGCCCTCGACAGGGACCAGTAAACATTCAGTACTTC.

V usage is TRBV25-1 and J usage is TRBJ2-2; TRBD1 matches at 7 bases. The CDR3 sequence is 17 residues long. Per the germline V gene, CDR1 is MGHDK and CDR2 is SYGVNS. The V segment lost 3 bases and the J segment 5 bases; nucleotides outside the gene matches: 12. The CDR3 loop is CASSDSGARGNTGELFF. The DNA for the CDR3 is TGTGCCAGCAGTGACTCGGGTGCCAGGGGGAATACCGGGGAGCTGTTTTTT.

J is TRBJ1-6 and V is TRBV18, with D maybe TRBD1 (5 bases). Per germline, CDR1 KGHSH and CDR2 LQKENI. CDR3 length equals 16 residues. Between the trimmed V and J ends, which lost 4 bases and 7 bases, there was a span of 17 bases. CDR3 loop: CASSQRQHATNSPLHF. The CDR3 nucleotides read TGTGCCAGCTCACAACGACAGCATGCGACGAATTCACCCCTCCACTTT.

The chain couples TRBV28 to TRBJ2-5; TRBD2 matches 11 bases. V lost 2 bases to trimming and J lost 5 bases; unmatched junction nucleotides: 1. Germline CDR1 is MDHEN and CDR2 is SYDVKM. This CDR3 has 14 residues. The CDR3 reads CASSLRLAGETQYF. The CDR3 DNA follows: TGTGCCAGCAGTTTACGACTAGCGGGGGAGACCCAGTACTTC.

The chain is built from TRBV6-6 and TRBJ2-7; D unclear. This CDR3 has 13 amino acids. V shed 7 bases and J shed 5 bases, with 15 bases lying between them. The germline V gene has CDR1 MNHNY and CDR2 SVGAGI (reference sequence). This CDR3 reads CASKHDALDEQYV. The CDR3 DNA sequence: TGTGCCAGCAAACACGATGCTCTCGACGAGCAGTACGTC.

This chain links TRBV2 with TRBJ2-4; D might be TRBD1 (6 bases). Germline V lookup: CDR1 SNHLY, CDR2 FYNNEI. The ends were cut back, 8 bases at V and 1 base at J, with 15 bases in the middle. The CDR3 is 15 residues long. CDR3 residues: CASAGIRGAKNIQYF. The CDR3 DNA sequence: TGTGCCAGCGCCGGGATAAGGGGGGCCAAAAACATTCAGTACTTC.

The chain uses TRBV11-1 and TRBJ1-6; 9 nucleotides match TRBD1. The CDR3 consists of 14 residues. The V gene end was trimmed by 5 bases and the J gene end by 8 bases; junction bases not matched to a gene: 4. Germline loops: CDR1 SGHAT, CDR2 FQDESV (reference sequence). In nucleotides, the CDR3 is TGTGCCAGCAGCCTTGGGACAGGGTATTCACCCCTCCACTTT. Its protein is CASSLGTGYSPLHF.

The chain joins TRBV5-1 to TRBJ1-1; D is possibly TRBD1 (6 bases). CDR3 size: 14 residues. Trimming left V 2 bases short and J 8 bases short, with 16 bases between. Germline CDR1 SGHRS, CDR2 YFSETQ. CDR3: CASSLHSGQLEAFF. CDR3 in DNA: TGCGCCAGCAGCTTACACTCCGGACAGTTGGAAGCTTTCTTT.

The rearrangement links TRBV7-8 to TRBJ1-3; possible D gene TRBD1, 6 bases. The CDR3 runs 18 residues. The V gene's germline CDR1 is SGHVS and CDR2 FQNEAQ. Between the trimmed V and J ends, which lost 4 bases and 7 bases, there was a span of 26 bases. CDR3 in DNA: TGTGCCAGCAGCTCAGCACTATCGGGGGGGGCACCCTGGAACACCATATATTTT. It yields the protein CASSSALSGGAPWNTIYF.

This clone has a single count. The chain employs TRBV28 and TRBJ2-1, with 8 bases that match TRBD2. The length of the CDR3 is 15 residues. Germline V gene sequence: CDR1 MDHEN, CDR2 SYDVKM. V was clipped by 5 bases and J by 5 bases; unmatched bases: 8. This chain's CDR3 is CASSAHSGEDNEQFF. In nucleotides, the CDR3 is TGTGCCAGCAGTGCCCATAGCGGGGAGGACAATGAGCAGTTCTTC.

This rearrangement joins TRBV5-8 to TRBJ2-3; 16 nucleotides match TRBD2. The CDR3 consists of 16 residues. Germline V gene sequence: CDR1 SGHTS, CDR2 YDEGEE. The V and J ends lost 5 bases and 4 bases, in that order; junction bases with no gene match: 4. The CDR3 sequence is CASSRGLAGGADTQYF. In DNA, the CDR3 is TGTGCCAGCAGTCGGGGACTAGCGGGGGGGGCAGATACGCAGTATTTT.

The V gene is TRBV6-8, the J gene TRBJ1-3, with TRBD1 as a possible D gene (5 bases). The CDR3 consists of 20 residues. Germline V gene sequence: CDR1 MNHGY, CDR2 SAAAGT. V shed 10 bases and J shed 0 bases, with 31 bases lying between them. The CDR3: CANLEPPVRVTNSSGNTIYF. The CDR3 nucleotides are TGTGCCAACCTAGAACCCCCGGTCAGGGTGACCAACAGCTCTGGAAACACCATATATTTT.

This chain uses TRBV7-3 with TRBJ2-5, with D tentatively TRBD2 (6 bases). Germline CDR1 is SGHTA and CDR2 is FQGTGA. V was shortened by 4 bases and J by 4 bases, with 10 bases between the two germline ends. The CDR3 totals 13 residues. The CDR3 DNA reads TGTGCCAGCAGCTCCGGGCGGGGAGAGACCCAGTACTTC. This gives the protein CASSSGRGETQYF.

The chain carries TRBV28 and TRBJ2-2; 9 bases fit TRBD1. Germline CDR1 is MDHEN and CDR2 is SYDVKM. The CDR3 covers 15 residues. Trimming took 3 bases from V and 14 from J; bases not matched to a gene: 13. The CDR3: CASSFSVPGQGQLFF. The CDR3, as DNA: TGTGCCAGCAGTTTCTCGGTCCCGGGACAGGGCCAACTGTTTTTT.

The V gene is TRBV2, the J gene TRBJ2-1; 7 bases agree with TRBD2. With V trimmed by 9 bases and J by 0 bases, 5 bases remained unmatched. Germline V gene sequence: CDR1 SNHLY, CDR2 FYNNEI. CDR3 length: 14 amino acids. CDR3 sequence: CASAAGSSYNEQFF. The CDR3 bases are TGTGCCAGTGCAGCGGGGTCCTCCTACAATGAGCAGTTCTTC.

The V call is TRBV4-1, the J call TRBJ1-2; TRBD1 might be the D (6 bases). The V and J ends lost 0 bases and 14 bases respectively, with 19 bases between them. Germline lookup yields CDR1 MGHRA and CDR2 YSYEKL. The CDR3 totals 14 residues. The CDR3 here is CASSQDSGGRWDTF. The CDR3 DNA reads TGCGCCAGCAGCCAAGATTCGGGGGGCCGGTGGGATACCTTC.

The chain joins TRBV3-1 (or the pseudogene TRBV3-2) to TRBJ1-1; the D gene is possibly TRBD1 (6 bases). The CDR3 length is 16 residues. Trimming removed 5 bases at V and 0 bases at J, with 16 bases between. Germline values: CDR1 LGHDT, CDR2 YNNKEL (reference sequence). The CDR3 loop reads CASSYRDTGMNTEAFF. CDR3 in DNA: TGTGCCAGCAGCTATAGGGACACAGGGATGAACACTGAAGCTTTCTTT.

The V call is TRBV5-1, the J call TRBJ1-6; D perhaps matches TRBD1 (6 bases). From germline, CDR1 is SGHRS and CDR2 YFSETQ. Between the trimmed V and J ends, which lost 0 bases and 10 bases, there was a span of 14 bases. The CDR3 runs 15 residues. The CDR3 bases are TGCGCCAGCAGCTTGGTGGCAGGGGTATGGTCACCCCTCCACTTT. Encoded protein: CASSLVAGVWSPLHF.

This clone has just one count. The CDR3 reads CASSLQRASNEQFF. CDR3 bases: TGTGCCAGTAGTCTCCAGCGGGCCAGCAATGAGCAGTTCTTC. This chain connects TRBV19 to TRBJ2-1, with D possibly being TRBD2 (6 bases). Germline lookup yields CDR1 LNHDA and CDR2 SQIVND (reference sequence). The CDR3 length is 14 residues. V was trimmed by 5 bases and J by 6 bases, leaving 14 bases between them.

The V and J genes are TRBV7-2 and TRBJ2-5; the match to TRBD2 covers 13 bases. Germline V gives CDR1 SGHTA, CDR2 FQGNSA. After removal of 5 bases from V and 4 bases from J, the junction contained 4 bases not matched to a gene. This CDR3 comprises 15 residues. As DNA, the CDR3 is TGTGCCAGCAGCGAACTAGCGGGGGGGTCAGAGACCCAGTACTTC. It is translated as CASSELAGGSETQYF.